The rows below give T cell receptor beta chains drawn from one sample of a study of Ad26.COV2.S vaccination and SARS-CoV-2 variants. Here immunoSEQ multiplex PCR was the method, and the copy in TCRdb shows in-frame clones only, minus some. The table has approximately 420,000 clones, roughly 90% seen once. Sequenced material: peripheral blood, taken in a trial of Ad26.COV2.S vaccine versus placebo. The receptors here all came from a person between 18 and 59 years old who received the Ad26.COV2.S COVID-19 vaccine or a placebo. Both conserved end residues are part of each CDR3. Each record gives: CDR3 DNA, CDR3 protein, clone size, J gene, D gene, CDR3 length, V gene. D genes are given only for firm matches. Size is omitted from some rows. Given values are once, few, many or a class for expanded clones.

TGTGCCAGCAGCATGTTTACTTCTAGCACAGATACGCAGTATTTT | CASSMFTSSTDTQYF | NA | TRBJ2-3 | NA | 15 | TRBV2
TGTGCCAGTAGCGCGGACAGGGGGTTAGGTAACTATGGCTACACCTTC | CASSADRGLGNYGYTF | NA | TRBJ1-2 | TRBD1 | 16 | TRBV19
TGTGCCAGCACCCTAGGGGGGAACACCGGGGAGCTGTTTTTT | CASTLGGNTGELFF | NA | TRBJ2-2 | NA | 14 | TRBV2
TGTGCCAGCAGTTACTCTTTTATAAGCGTCGGAGGCGAGCAGTACTTC | CASSYSFISVGGEQYF | NA | TRBJ2-7 | NA | 16 | TRBV6-5
TGCAGCGTTGACGGTAGCGGGGGGGCCTTTGATGATGAGCAGTTCTTC | CSVDGSGGAFDDEQFF | NA | TRBJ2-1 | TRBD2 | 16 | TRBV29-1
TGCAGCGTTTCACAGGGGGCCGGGGACATTCAGTACTTC | CSVSQGAGDIQYF | NA | TRBJ2-4 | TRBD1 | 13 | TRBV29-1
TGTGCCAGCAGCTCGCGCCGAGGCGATACTAATGAAAAACTGTTTTTT | CASSSRRGDTNEKLFF | NA | TRBJ1-4 | NA | 16 | TRBV7-2
TGTGCCAGCAGATCAGGACTTACCTCACCCCTCCACTTT | CASRSGLTSPLHF | once | TRBJ1-6 | NA | 13 | TRBV28
TGCGCCAGCAGCCAAGGGGCCCAGGGGGATCAGCCCCAGCATTTT | CASSQGAQGDQPQHF | NA | TRBJ1-5 | TRBD1 | 15 | TRBV4-1
TGTGCCAGCAGCCTTCTCCGACAGGAGCTGTTTTTT | CASSLLRQELFF | NA | TRBJ2-2 | NA | 12 | TRBV2
TGTGCCAGCAGCCGCCCTAGAGAGGGGGATGAGCAGTTCTTC | CASSRPREGDEQFF | NA | TRBJ2-1 | NA | 14 | TRBV7-2
TGTGCCAGCAGTTTTTCAGGCCAAGAGACCCAGTACTTC | CASSFSGQETQYF | NA | TRBJ2-5 | NA | 13 | TRBV12-3/TRBV12-4
TGTGCCAGCAGTTACTCGTTACGGGGAAATTCACCCCTCCACTTT | CASSYSLRGNSPLHF | NA | TRBJ1-6 | NA | 15 | TRBV6-5
TGTGCCAGCAGCTTTGGGACAGGGGGCTCGGATGAGCAGTTCTTC | CASSFGTGGSDEQFF | once | TRBJ2-1 | TRBD1 | 15 | TRBV11-2
TGTGCCAGTAGTATATTCGGGGGGCGAGGCGGGGAGCTGTTTTTT | CASSIFGGRGGELFF | NA | TRBJ2-2 | NA | 15 | TRBV19